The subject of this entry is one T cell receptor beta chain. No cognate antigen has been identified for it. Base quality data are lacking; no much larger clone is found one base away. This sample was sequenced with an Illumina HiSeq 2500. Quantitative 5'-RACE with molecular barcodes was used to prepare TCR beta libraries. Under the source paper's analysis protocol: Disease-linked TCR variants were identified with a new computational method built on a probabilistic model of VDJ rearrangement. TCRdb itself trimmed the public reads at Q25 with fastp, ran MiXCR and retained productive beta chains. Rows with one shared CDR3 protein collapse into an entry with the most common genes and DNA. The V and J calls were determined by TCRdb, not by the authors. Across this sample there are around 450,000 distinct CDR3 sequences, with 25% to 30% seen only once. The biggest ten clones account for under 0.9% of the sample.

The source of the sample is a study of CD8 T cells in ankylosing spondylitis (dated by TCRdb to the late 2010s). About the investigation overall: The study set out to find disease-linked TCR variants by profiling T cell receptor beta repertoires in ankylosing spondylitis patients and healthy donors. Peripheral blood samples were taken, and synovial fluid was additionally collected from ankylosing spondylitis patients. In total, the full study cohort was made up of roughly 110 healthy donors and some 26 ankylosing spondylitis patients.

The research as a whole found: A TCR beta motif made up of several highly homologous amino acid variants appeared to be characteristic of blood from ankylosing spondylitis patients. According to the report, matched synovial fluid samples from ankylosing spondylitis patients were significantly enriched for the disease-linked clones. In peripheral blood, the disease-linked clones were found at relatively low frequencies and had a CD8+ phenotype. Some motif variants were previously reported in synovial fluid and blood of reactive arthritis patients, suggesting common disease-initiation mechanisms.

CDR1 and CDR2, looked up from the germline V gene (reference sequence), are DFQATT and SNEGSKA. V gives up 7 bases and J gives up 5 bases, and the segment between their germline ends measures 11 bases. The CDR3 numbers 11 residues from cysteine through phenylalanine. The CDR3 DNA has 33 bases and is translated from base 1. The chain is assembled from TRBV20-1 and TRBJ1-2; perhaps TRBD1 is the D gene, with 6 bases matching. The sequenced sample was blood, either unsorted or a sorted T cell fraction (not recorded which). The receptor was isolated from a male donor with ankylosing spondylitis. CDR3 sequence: CSVGGGYGYTF. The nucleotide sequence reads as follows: TGCAGTGTTGGAGGGGGATATGGCTACACCTTC.